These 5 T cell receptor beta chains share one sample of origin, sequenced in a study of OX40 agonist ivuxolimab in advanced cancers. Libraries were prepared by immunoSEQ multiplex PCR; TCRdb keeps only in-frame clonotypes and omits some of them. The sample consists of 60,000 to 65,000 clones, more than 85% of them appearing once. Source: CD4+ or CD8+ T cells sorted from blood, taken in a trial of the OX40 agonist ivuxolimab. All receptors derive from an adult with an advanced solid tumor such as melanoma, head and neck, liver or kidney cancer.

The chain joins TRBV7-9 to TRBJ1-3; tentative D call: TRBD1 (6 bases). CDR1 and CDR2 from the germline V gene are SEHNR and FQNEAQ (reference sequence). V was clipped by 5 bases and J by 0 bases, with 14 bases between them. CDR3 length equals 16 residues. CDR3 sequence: CASSHREGHSGNTIYF. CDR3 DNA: TGTGCCAGCAGCCACAGGGAGGGCCACTCTGGAAACACCATATATTTT.

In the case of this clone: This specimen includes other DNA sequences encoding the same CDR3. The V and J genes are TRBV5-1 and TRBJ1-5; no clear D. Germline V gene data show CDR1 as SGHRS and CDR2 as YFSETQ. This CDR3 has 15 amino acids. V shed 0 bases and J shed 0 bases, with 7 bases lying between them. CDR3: CASSLAGYSNQPQHF. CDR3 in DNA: TGCGCCAGCAGCTTGGCGGGTTATAGCAATCAGCCCCAGCATTTT.

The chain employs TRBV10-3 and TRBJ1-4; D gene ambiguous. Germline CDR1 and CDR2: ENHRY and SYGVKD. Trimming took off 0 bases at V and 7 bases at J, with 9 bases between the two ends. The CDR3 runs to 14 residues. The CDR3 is CAISESRVSEKLFF. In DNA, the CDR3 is TGTGCCATCAGTGAGTCAAGGGTATCTGAAAAACTGTTTTTT.

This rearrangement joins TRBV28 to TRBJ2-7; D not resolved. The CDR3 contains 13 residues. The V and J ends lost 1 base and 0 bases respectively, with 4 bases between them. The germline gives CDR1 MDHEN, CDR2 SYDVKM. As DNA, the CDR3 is TGTGCCAGCAGTTTATCCCCCTCCTACGAGCAGTACTTC. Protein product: CASSLSPSYEQYF.

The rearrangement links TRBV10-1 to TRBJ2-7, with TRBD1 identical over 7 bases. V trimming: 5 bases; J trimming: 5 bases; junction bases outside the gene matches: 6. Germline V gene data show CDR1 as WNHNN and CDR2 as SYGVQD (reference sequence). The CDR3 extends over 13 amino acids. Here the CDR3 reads CASSRQGFHEQYF. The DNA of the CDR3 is TGCGCCAGCAGTCGACAGGGCTTCCACGAGCAGTACTTC.